A single sample is the source of the 15 T cell receptor beta chains below, sequenced in a study of blood T cell repertoires in COVID-19. Data came from immunoSEQ multiplex PCR; TCRdb stores just in-frame clones and leaves some out. The sample yields 85,000 to 110,000 clones, 84% seen once. Specimen: peripheral blood. Receptors originate from a human donor in a cohort sampled during active or convalescent COVID-19.

The table lists this clone with a few counts. V usage is TRBV14 and J usage is TRBJ1-2, with no clear D. The CDR3 has 12 amino acids. Per the germline V gene, CDR1 is SGHDN and CDR2 is FVKESK. V was pared by 3 bases and J by 4 bases, with 6 bases between. DNA for the CDR3: TGTGCCAGCAGCCAGCGTAGCTATGGCTACACCTTC. The encoded protein is CASSQRSYGYTF.

The chain recombines TRBV7-2 with TRBJ2-4, with a possible D match to TRBD1 (5 bases). Per germline, CDR1 SGHTA and CDR2 FQGNSA. The CDR3 sequence is 18 residues long. V was trimmed by 2 bases and J by 0 bases, leaving 17 bases between them. DNA of the CDR3: TGTGCCAGCAGCTTACTCTTGGGGCAGGGCCTAGCCAAAAACATTCAGTACTTC. It translates to CASSLLLGQGLAKNIQYF.

This clone has a single count. The gene calls are TRBV5-6 and TRBJ1-2, with a possible D match to TRBD1 (6 bases). CDR3 length equals 16 residues. The V end lost 4 bases, the J end lost 3 bases, and 19 bases lay between the germline ends. CDR1 and CDR2 from the germline V gene are SGHDT and YYEEEE. CDR3 amino acids: CASSAPSGTYDYGYTF. DNA of the CDR3: TGTGCCAGCAGCGCGCCCTCCGGGACATATGACTATGGCTACACCTTC. Together with reference TRBV5-6 and TRBJ1-2, the CDR3 gives the full variable domain: DAGVTQSPTHLIKTRGQQVTLRCSPKSGHDTVSWYQQALGQGPQFIFQYYEEEERQRGNFPDRFSGHQFPNYSSELNVNALLLGDSALYLCASSAPSGTYDYGYTFGSGTRLTVV.

This clone was picked up a small number of times. The rearrangement links TRBV6-4 to TRBJ1-2; 9 positions match TRBD1. The CDR3 has 15 residues. The V gene's germline CDR1 is MRHNA and CDR2 SNTAGT. The trim removed 6 bases at V and 2 bases at J, leaving 7 bases unmatched. CDR3 in amino acids: CASRRGQGGNYGYTF. CDR3 sequence (DNA): TGTGCCAGCAGGAGGGGACAGGGCGGAAACTATGGCTACACCTTC.

The chain employs TRBV4-1 and TRBJ1-5, with 7 positions matching TRBD1. The CDR3 has 18 amino acids. Germline V gene data show CDR1 as MGHRA and CDR2 as YSYEKL. Trimming removed 5 bases from V and 0 bases from J; junction bases left unmatched: 13. The CDR3 loop is CASSLRWQGGYSNQPQHF. The CDR3 bases are TGCGCCAGCAGCTTGAGGTGGCAGGGGGGATATAGCAATCAGCCCCAGCATTTT.

This clone was counted between two and nine times. The rearrangement uses TRBV11-2 and TRBJ1-6; TRBD1 aligns across 8 bases. Germline loops: CDR1 SGHAT, CDR2 FQNNGV. The CDR3 extends over 15 amino acids. With V trimmed by 7 bases and J by 2 bases, 4 bases remained unmatched. CDR3 region: CASKDRDAYNSPLHF. The CDR3 DNA follows: TGTGCCAGCAAGGACAGGGACGCCTATAATTCACCCCTCCACTTT.

In this sample, this clone turned up a few times. The gene calls are TRBV19 and TRBJ1-5; 8 bases match TRBD1. Germline values: CDR1 LNHDA, CDR2 SQIVND (reference sequence). This CDR3 has 14 residues. With V trimmed by 7 bases and J by 9 bases, 11 bases remained unmatched. The CDR3: CASKERQGNLPQHF. DNA of the CDR3: TGTGCCAGTAAAGAAAGACAGGGGAATTTGCCCCAGCATTTT.

The chain uses TRBV12-3 or TRBV12-4 and TRBJ1-1; TRBD1 might be the D (6 bases). V was shortened by 8 bases and J by 8 bases, with 12 bases between the two germline ends. The CDR3 consists of 11 residues. CDR3 sequence reads: CASLRGGEAFF. The CDR3 DNA reads TGTGCCAGCCTTAGGGGGGGCGAAGCTTTCTTT.

This chain connects TRBV4-1 to TRBJ1-2; D possibly corresponds to TRBD1 (5 bases). There are 16 residues in the CDR3. Trimming took 0 bases from V and 4 from J, leaving 15 bases between them. The germline V gene has CDR1 MGHRA and CDR2 YSYEKL. The CDR3 DNA reads TGCGCCAGCAGCCAAGATGGGGGGGAGTTAAGCTATGGCTACACCTTC. This encodes CASSQDGGELSYGYTF.

This chain uses TRBV7-9 with TRBJ2-3; no definite D call. This CDR3 is 11 amino acids long. V was shortened by 5 bases and J by 3 bases, with 3 bases between the two germline ends. Germline V gives CDR1 SEHNR, CDR2 FQNEAQ (reference sequence). CDR3 sequence reads: CASSQTDTQYF. CDR3 sequence (DNA): TGTGCCAGCAGCCAAACAGATACGCAGTATTTT.

This sequence joins TRBV4-1 and TRBJ1-4; D is uncertain. The CDR3 contains 14 residues. V lost 4 bases to trimming and J lost 7 bases, with 13 bases between them. Germline V gene data show CDR1 as MGHRA and CDR2 as YSYEKL. In DNA, the CDR3 is TGCGCCAGCAGCCCGCAAGGCGGTGGTGAAAAACTGTTTTTT. Protein: CASSPQGGGEKLFF.

On this clone itself: A junction boundary mismatches the germline segment, possibly from a read error. J is TRBJ1-3 and V is TRBV7-7; D perhaps matches TRBD1 (6 bases). The CDR3 spans 14 residues. CDR1 and CDR2 (germline): SSHAT, FNYEAQ (reference sequence). As DNA, the CDR3 is TGTGCTAGCAGCCCGGGGGGGGCCGGAAACACCATATATTTT. This translates into CASSPGGAGNTIYF.

The chain employs TRBV14 and TRBJ2-3; 7 nucleotides align to TRBD1. Germline assignment: CDR1 SGHDN and CDR2 FVKESK. The CDR3 loop spans 18 amino acids. The V gene end was trimmed by 4 bases and the J gene end by 2 bases; junction bases not matched to a gene: 15. CDR3 loop: CASSPPSRTGAATDTQYF. CDR3 in DNA: TGTGCCAGCAGCCCCCCTTCCCGGACAGGAGCCGCCACAGATACGCAGTATTTT.

The chain is built from TRBV11-2 and TRBJ1-4; TRBD1 matches at 8 bases. V gave up 5 bases and J gave up 11 bases; unmatched junction bases: 16. Germline V CDR1 and CDR2: SGHAT, FQNNGV. The CDR3 is 16 residues long. The CDR3 DNA sequence: TGTGCCAGCAGCCGGCCGGTTGGACAGGGAGTTGGGAAACTGTTTTTT. Translation: CASSRPVGQGVGKLFF.

The chain recombines TRBV5-1 with TRBJ1-4; D is uncertain. From germline, CDR1 is SGHRS and CDR2 YFSETQ. The CDR3 totals 17 residues. Trimming cost V 1 base and J 0 bases, with 13 bases left between them. CDR3 amino acids: CASSLLGSGATNEKLFF. In DNA form, the CDR3 reads TGCGCCAGCAGCTTGCTGGGGAGTGGGGCAACTAATGAAAAACTGTTTTTT.